The rows below give T cell receptor beta chains drawn from one sample of a study of T-cell reconstitution after alpha-beta-depleted transplantation in children. MiXCR was run by TCRdb on the PCR reads, yielding one entry per CDR3 protein. The data hold 200,000 to 300,000 distinct CDR3 sequences, with 12% observed a single time. The input for sequencing was PBMCs from the stem cell graft donor, taken from the stem cell graft. The receptors were sampled from a human donor who donated a stem cell graft to a child with acute lymphoblastic leukemia. The CDR3 runs from the conserved cysteine through the conserved F or W. The D gene is left open where the match is weak. Clone size, where shown, is once, few, many, or a class for clones that have expanded.

clone_size	j_call	v_call	d_call	cdr3_nt	cdr3_aa
many	TRBJ2-5	TRBV7-8	TRBD1	TGTGCCAGCAGCCCGGGACAGGGACTTTTAGGAGAGACCCAGTACTTC	CASSPGQGLLGETQYF
few	TRBJ1-1	TRBV20-1	.	TGCAGTGCTAGAGTGGGGGGGGGGAACACTGAAGCTTTCTTT	CSARVGGGNTEAFF
many	TRBJ1-5	TRBV7-8	.	TGTGCCAGCAGGTTCGCAGAGGATCAGCCCCAGCATTTT	CASRFAEDQPQHF
many	TRBJ2-7	TRBV21-1	.	TGTGCCACTCTACCGGGTCGCAGGGTTCAGGGGTCCTACGAGCAGTACTTC	CATLPGRRVQGSYEQYF
many	TRBJ2-7	TRBV12-3/TRBV12-4	.	TGTGCCAGCAGTTTTAGAGGGAACTTGGGCGAGCAGTACTTC	CASSFRGNLGEQYF
many	TRBJ2-7	TRBV28	.	TGTGCCAGCAGGCCGCAGGGGAACTCCTACGAGCAGTACTTC	CASRPQGNSYEQYF
many	TRBJ2-7	TRBV20-1	.	TGCAGTGCTAGTGAAAGGTTGACCGTCATCTCCTACGAGCAGTACTTC	CSASERLTVISYEQYF
many	TRBJ2-1	TRBV11-3	.	TGTGCCAGCAGCTTCCAGGGGAATGAGCAGTTCTTC	CASSFQGNEQFF
many	TRBJ1-5	TRBV30	.	TGTGCCTGGAAGGAGGGACCCCATCAGCCCCAGCATTTT	CAWKEGPHQPQHF
few	TRBJ2-1	TRBV12-3/TRBV12-4	TRBD1	TGTGCCAGCAGTTTTGGGGACAGGTCTTCCTACAATGAGCAGTTCTTC	CASSFGDRSSYNEQFF
few	TRBJ1-6	TRBV5-5	TRBD1	TGTGCCAGCAGCTTGGTGGAGGGACAGCTTGGGTCACCCCTCCACTTT	CASSLVEGQLGSPLHF
many	TRBJ1-6	TRBV29-1	TRBD1	TGCAGCGTTATTGACAGGGGAGGCTCGGGTTCACCCCTCCACTTT	CSVIDRGGSGSPLHF
many	TRBJ1-1	TRBV12-3/TRBV12-4	.	TGTGCCAGCGGTGACTTGGGGGCTTTCTTT	CASGDLGAFF
many	TRBJ2-1	TRBV28	.	TGTGCCAGCAGTTTACTAACTCGGGGGGCGTACAATGAGCAGTTCTTC	CASSLLTRGAYNEQFF
many	TRBJ2-6	TRBV5-1	.	TGCGCCAGCAGCCTCGAACAGGGCACCCCTGGGGCCAACGTCCTGACTTTC	CASSLEQGTPGANVLTF
many	TRBJ1-5	TRBV12-3/TRBV12-4	.	TGTGCCAGCAGCTACTCAAGGGACCGCTATAGCAATCAGCCCCAGCATTTT	CASSYSRDRYSNQPQHF
many	TRBJ2-1	TRBV29-1	.	TGCAGCGTTGAACTAGGAGGCTGGAGCTCCTACAATGAGCAGTTCTTC	CSVELGGWSSYNEQFF
.	TRBJ2-3	TRBV12-3/TRBV12-4	TRBD2	TGTGCCAGCAGTTTCGGGACTAGCGGGGGCACAGATACGCAGTATTTT	CASSFGTSGGTDTQYF
.	TRBJ1-2	TRBV30	.	TGTGCCTGGGGGGGGCATGGTAGTTATGGCTACACCTTC	CAWGGHGSYGYTF
once	TRBJ2-5	TRBV7-9	.	TGTGCCAGCAGCGGGGACTTCCTCCACGAGACCCAGTACTTC	CASSGDFLHETQYF
many	TRBJ1-5	TRBV12-3/TRBV12-4	.	TGTGCCAGCAGAGCCCCGGGTAGGGGCAATCAGCCCCAGCATTTT	CASRAPGRGNQPQHF
few	TRBJ2-7	TRBV5-1	.	TGCGCCAGCAGCTGGAGGGGTTACGAGCAGTACTTC	CASSWRGYEQYF
many	TRBJ1-5	TRBV6-5	.	TGTGCCAGCAATTTGGCAGGAGCCAATCAGCCCCAGCATTTT	CASNLAGANQPQHF